These T cell receptor beta chains were read from a single sample in a study of blood T cell repertoires in COVID-19. Measured with immunoSEQ multiplex PCR; TCRdb has only the in-frame clones, and not every one. Of around 160,000 clones listed, roughly 90% were seen once; the top ten hold about 18%. The material sequenced was peripheral blood. Every receptor here comes from a man between 60 and 70 years old with active or convalescent COVID-19. Each CDR3 is given with its conserved first and last residue. D genes are given only for firm matches. Not all rows give a size; the values are once, few, many and, for expanded clones, a class.

TRBD1,14,TRBV10-1,.,TRBJ1-4,TGCGCCAGCAGTGACGGACAGGGGGATGAAAAACTGTTTTTT,CASSDGQGDEKLFF
TRBD1,16,TRBV23-1,.,TRBJ1-1,TGCGCCAGCAGTCACTTCGGACAGGGGGGAAGCACTGAAGCTTTCTTT,CASSHFGQGGSTEAFF
.,14,TRBV24-1,once,TRBJ2-1,TGTGCCACCAGTGATGGGGCGCTAGATAATGAGCAGTTCTTC,CATSDGALDNEQFF
TRBD1,16,TRBV10-1,.,TRBJ2-2,TGCGCCAGCAGTCAGTTCAGGGGGCCGAACACCGGGGAGCTGTTTTTT,CASSQFRGPNTGELFF
.,15,TRBV14,.,TRBJ2-5,TGTGCCAGCAGCCAAGGGCACGGGAACCAAGAGACCCAGTACTTC,CASSQGHGNQETQYF
TRBD1,15,TRBV6-6,.,TRBJ2-1,TGTGCCAGCAGCGCCCGGGACAGGGAATACAATGAGCAGTTCTTC,CASSARDREYNEQFF
TRBD1,15,TRBV5-1,.,TRBJ2-1,TGCGCCAGCAGCTCTGATTGGACAGGGTCGAATGAGCAGTTCTTC,CASSSDWTGSNEQFF
TRBD2,16,TRBV6-2/TRBV6-3,once,TRBJ2-5,TGTGCCAGCAGCCTAGGACTAGCGGGTTATCAAGAGACCCAGTACTTC,CASSLGLAGYQETQYF
.,15,TRBV7-9,once,TRBJ1-3,TGTGCCAGCAGCTTAGAACTGTACTCTGGAAACACCATATATTTT,CASSLELYSGNTIYF
.,14,TRBV6-5,.,TRBJ1-4,TGTGCCAGCAGTTATTCGGGGGGAAGTGAAAAACTGTTTTTT,CASSYSGGSEKLFF
.,13,TRBV14,.,TRBJ2-1,TGTGCCAGCAGCCAAGGGGGAAGGGGAGAGCAGTTCTTC,CASSQGGRGEQFF
TRBD2,19,TRBV6-7,.,TRBJ2-3,TGTGCCAGCAGTTACCCAACTAGCGGGAGTGAGGGAGGCACAGATACGCAGTATTTT,CASSYPTSGSEGGTDTQYF
.,15,TRBV5-6,.,TRBJ2-3,TGTGCCAGCAGCTTAAGGGGCCTTAGCACAGATACGCAGTATTTT,CASSLRGLSTDTQYF
TRBD2,17,TRBV2,.,TRBJ2-3,TGTGCCAGCAGTGAAGCGCTTCCAGCGGGGGGAGGAGATACGCAGTATTTT,CASSEALPAGGGDTQYF
TRBD1,15,TRBV6-1,few,TRBJ1-1,TGTGCCAGCAGTGAAGCTCAGGGGGCGAACACTGAAGCTTTCTTT,CASSEAQGANTEAFF
TRBD1,15,TRBV19,.,TRBJ2-6,TGTGCCAGTAGGACAGGGGAGGCTGGGGCCAACGTCCTGACTTTC,CASRTGEAGANVLTF
TRBD1,18,TRBV25-1,once,TRBJ1-6,TGTGCCAGCAGTGACTCCCCTACTTCGACAGGGCTAGGTTCACCCCTCCACTTT,CASSDSPTSTGLGSPLHF
.,15,TRBV5-1,.,TRBJ1-5,TGCGCCAGCAGCTTGGCAGGGAATGGTGCACAGCCCCAGCATTTT,CASSLAGNGAQPQHF
.,13,TRBV27,few,TRBJ2-1,TGTGCCAGCACCCCTTTAACTAGCTATGAGCAGTTCTTC,CASTPLTSYEQFF
TRBD1,16,TRBV11-2,.,TRBJ1-3,TGTGCCAGCAGCCCCGGGACAGGGGGCTTCGAAAACACCATATATTTT,CASSPGTGGFENTIYF
.,15,TRBV3-1/TRBV3-2,once,TRBJ1-3,TGTGCCAGCAGCCAAGCAGGGCTATCTGGAAACACCATATATTTT,CASSQAGLSGNTIYF
TRBD1,15,TRBV10-3,.,TRBJ1-4,TGTGCCATCAGTGAGATGTCAGGGGGCTATGAAAAACTGTTTTTT,CAISEMSGGYEKLFF
TRBD2,14,TRBV3-1/TRBV3-2,.,TRBJ2-1,TGTGCCAGCAGCCCGGGAAGGACTAGCGGGAGAAGGTTCTTC,CASSPGRTSGRRFF
TRBD1,14,TRBV18,.,TRBJ2-5,TGTGCCAGCTCACCGGGACAGGGGATTGAGACCCAGTACTTC,CASSPGQGIETQYF
.,16,TRBV15,.,TRBJ1-1,TGTGCCACCAGCCCTGTAGGGAAGGGGGTTAGGACTGAAGCTTTCTTT,CATSPVGKGVRTEAFF
TRBD2,17,TRBV6-2/TRBV6-3,.,TRBJ2-3,TGTGCCAGCAGTTTCAGTAGCGGGAGGGCCGACACAGATACGCAGTATTTT,CASSFSSGRADTDTQYF
.,12,TRBV12-3/TRBV12-4,.,TRBJ1-2,TGTGCCAGCAGTTTGATTGGCATCCATTTCAACTTC,CASSLIGIHFNF
.,13,TRBV12-3/TRBV12-4,.,TRBJ1-1,TGTGCCAGCAGTTCGAGGGAAAACACTGAAGCTTTCTTT,CASSSRENTEAFF